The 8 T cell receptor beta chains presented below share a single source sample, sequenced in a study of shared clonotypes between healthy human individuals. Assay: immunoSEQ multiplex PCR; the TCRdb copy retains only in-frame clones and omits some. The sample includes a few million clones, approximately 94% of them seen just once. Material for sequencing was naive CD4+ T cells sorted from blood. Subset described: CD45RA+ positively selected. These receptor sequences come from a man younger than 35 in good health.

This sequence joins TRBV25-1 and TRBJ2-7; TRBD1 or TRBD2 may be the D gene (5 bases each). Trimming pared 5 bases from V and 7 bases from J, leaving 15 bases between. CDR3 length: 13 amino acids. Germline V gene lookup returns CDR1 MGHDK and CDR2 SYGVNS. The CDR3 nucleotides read TGTGCCAGCAGTTCTAGGGGCAGGGAGGAGCAGTACTTC. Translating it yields CASSSRGREEQYF.

In DNA form, the CDR3 reads TGTGCCAGCAGTGAAGGCGGGGGGGTGAACAATGAGCAGTTCTTC. Translating gives CASSEGGGVNNEQFF. This chain uses TRBV6-1 with TRBJ2-1, with 9 bases that match TRBD2. The CDR3 covers 15 residues. The trim removed 1 base at V and 5 bases at J, leaving 3 bases unmatched. Per germline, CDR1 MNHNS and CDR2 SASEGT.

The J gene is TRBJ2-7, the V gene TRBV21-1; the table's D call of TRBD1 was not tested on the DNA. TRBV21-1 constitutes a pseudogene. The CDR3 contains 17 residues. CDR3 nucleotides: TGTGCCAGCAGCAAACCAGAACGGACAGGAAGAGGGTACGAGCAGTACTTC. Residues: CASSKPERTGRGYEQYF.

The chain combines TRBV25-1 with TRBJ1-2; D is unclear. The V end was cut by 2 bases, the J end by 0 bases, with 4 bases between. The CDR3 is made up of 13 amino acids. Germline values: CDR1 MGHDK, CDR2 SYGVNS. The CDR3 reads CASSEGANYGYTF. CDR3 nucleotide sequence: TGTGCCAGCAGTGAAGGCGCTAACTATGGCTACACCTTC.

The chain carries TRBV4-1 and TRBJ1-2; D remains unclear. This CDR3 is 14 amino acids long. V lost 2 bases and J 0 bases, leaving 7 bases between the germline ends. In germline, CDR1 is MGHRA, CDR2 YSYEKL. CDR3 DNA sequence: TGCGCCAGCAGCCAACTAAAGGCTAACTATGGCTACACCTTC. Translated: CASSQLKANYGYTF.

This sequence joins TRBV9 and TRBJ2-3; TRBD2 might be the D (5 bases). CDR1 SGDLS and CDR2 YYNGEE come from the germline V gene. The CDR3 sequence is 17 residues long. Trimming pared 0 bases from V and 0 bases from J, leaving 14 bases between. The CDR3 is CASSVEEVAGSTDTQYF. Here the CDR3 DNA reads TGTGCCAGCAGCGTAGAGGAGGTTGCGGGCAGCACAGATACGCAGTATTTT.

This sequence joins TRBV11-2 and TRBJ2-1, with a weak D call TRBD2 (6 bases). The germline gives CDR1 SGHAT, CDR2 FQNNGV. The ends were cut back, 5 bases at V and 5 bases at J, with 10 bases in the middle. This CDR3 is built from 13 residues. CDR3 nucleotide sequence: TGTGCCAGCAGCATCGGACTAAACAATGAGCAGTTCTTC. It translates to CASSIGLNNEQFF.

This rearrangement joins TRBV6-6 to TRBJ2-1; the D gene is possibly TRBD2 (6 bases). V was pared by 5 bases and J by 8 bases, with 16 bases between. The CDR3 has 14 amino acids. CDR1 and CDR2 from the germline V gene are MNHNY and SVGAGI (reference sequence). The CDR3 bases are TGTGCCAGCAGTCGTAGACAGACGGGAGATGAGCAGTTCTTC. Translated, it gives CASSRRQTGDEQFF.